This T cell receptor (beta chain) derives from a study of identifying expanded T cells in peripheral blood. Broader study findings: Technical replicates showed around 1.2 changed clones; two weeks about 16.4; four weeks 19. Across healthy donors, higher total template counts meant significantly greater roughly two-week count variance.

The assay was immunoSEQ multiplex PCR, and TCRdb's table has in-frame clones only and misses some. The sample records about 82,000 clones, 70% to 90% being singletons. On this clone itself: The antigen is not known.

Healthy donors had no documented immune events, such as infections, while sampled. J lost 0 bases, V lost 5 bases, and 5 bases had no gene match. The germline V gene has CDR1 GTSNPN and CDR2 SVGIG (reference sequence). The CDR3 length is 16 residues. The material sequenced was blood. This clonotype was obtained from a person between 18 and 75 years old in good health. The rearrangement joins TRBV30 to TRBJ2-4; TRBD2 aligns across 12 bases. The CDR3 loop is CAWEGTSGLAKNIQYF. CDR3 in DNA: TGTGCCTGGGAAGGGACTAGCGGGCTAGCCAAAAACATTCAGTACTTC.